A single sample is the source of the 25 T cell receptor beta chains below, sequenced in a study of shared clonotypes between healthy human individuals (dated by TCRdb to 2019 to 2021). Receptor libraries were prepared by the immunoSEQ multiplex PCR assay. Not all clones reach the TCRdb copy of this immuneACCESS table, which keeps in-frame sequences only. Checked studies attribute under half of the gap to unresolved V genes and leave the rest unexplained. The sample yields about 2 million clones; roughly 94% were counted once. The biggest ten clones account for around 1.1% of the sample. CD8 naive samples were CD45RO-negative cells positively selected for CCR7, giving a CD45RA+CCR7+ population that excluded TemRA cells. Material: naive CD8+ T cells sorted from blood. The cell subset or site label here, explained by the study, means: CD45RA+CCR7+. The source of these receptors is a man younger than 30 in good health.

The rearrangement joins TRBV4-1 to TRBJ2-5, with 7 bases fitting TRBD2. The CDR3 is 13 amino acids. Trimming took 5 bases from V and 2 from J; bases not matched to a gene: 2. CDR1 and CDR2 (germline): MGHRA, YSYEKL. The CDR3 loop reads CASSGREQETQYF. DNA for the CDR3: TGCGCCAGCAGCGGGAGGGAACAAGAGACCCAGTACTTC.

The chain recombines TRBV5-5 with TRBJ1-6, with TRBD1 matching 11 bases. The germline CDR1 and CDR2 sequences are SGHKS and YYEKEE (reference sequence). J gave up 8 bases and V 4 bases, and 20 bases lay outside the gene matches. The CDR3 is made up of 20 amino acids. Here the CDR3 DNA reads TGTGCCAGCAGCCAGTGGACAGGGGGCATTCTACCAATCTGGGATTCACCCCTCCACTTT. Encoded protein: CASSQWTGGILPIWDSPLHF.

Concerning this clone: This sample includes further DNA sequences coding for the same CDR3. The rearrangement uses TRBV7-2 and TRBJ1-2, with 9 bases matching TRBD1. The CDR3 extends over 13 amino acids. Germline CDR1 is SGHTA and CDR2 is FQGNSA. The trim removed 6 bases at V and 5 bases at J, leaving 4 bases unmatched. CDR3 sequence: CASSSGQGYGYTF. The CDR3 nucleotides are TGTGCCAGCAGTTCTGGACAGGGGTATGGCTACACCTTC.

J is TRBJ2-1 and V is TRBV2; 10 nucleotides agree with TRBD2. Per the germline V gene, CDR1 is SNHLY and CDR2 is FYNNEI. The CDR3 covers 19 residues. The V gene end was trimmed by 5 bases and the J gene end by 0 bases; junction bases not matched to a gene: 13. The CDR3 DNA follows: TGTGCCAGCAGTTCCACTAGCGGGGTAGACGACTACTCCTACAATGAGCAGTTCTTC. The encoded protein is CASSSTSGVDDYSYNEQFF.

This clone was seen only once. J is TRBJ2-7 and V is TRBV2, with TRBD2 identical over 7 bases. Germline CDR1 and CDR2: SNHLY and FYNNEI. Unmatched junction bases numbered 6, after V lost 11 bases and J lost 2 bases. The CDR3 runs 12 residues. CDR3 sequence (DNA): TGTGCCCGAGGGGAGGGACCCTACGAGCAGTACTTC. This codes for CARGEGPYEQYF.

As to this clone: This same CDR3 is encoded by further DNA sequences in the sample. The V and J genes are TRBV9 and TRBJ2-7, with D possibly matching TRBD2 (6 bases). The CDR3 is 15 amino acids. V was clipped by 0 bases and J by 0 bases, with 10 bases between them. Per the germline V gene, CDR1 is SGDLS and CDR2 is YYNGEE. The chain's CDR3 is CASSVGAGTSYEQYF. In nucleotides, the CDR3 is TGTGCCAGCAGCGTAGGTGCGGGAACCTCCTACGAGCAGTACTTC.

This clone was seen only once. The chain employs TRBV6-1 and TRBJ2-7; 7 bases align to TRBD2. V dropped 3 bases and J dropped 3; count of bases not matched to a gene: 2. In germline, CDR1 is MNHNS, CDR2 SASEGT. The CDR3 loop spans 13 amino acids. As DNA, the CDR3 is TGTGCCAGCAGTGATTCGGGAGGCTACGAGCAGTACTTC. Amino acids: CASSDSGGYEQYF.

As regards this clone: Additional DNA sequences in this sample encode the identical CDR3. The chain uses TRBV6-1 and TRBJ2-7; no clear D gene. This CDR3 is 13 amino acids long. V was cut by 3 bases and J by 0 bases, with 6 bases left in between. The germline CDR1 and CDR2 sequences are MNHNS and SASEGT. The CDR3 region has the DNA TGTGCCAGCAGTGAGCCAGGCTCCTACGAGCAGTACTTC. It specifies CASSEPGSYEQYF.

The rearrangement uses TRBV5-6 and TRBJ2-1; no reliable D call. Germline assignment: CDR1 SGHDT and CDR2 YYEEEE. This CDR3 has 14 residues. Trimming removed 1 base at V and 8 bases at J, with 13 bases between. The CDR3 coding sequence is TGTGCCAGCAGCTTGTCCCTGATTCGGGATGAGCAGTTCTTC. This sequence encodes CASSLSLIRDEQFF.

The chain has TRBV19 and TRBJ2-7; a possible D gene is TRBD1 (5 bases). Germline V lookup: CDR1 LNHDA, CDR2 SQIVND (reference sequence). Trimming shortened V by 0 bases and J by 3 bases, and 12 bases separated the two germline ends. The CDR3 totals 15 residues. CDR3: CASSIDHVGDYEQYF. CDR3 in DNA: TGTGCCAGTAGTATAGATCACGTAGGGGACTACGAGCAGTACTTC.

Here the CDR3 reads CASSEPGTGLGYTF. CDR3 DNA: TGTGCCAGCAGTGAACCTGGGACAGGGCTCGGCTACACCTTC. The rearrangement joins TRBV2 to TRBJ1-2; 9 positions agree with TRBD1. CDR1 is SNHLY, CDR2 FYNNEI, per germline. This CDR3 is built from 14 residues. Trimming cost V 2 bases and J 8 bases; bases outside gene matches: 6.

V and J are TRBV4-1 and TRBJ1-2; a weak D match, TRBD1 (6 bases). The germline V and J ends were trimmed by 0 bases and 4 bases, with 18 bases remaining between them. The CDR3 spans 17 residues. Germline CDR1 and CDR2: MGHRA and YSYEKL. The CDR3 nucleotides are TGCGCCAGCAGCCAAGATCTTGAGGACAGTATCCTCTATGGCTACACCTTC. Its protein is CASSQDLEDSILYGYTF.

The chain links TRBV27 to TRBJ1-2, with 8 positions matching TRBD1. The V gene end was trimmed by 5 bases and the J gene end by 3 bases; junction bases not matched to a gene: 17. CDR1 is MNHEY, CDR2 SMNVEV, per germline (reference sequence). The CDR3 totals 18 residues. The CDR3 DNA follows: TGTGCCAGCAGTCCGCGGACAGGGCTCTTGCGTGATGACTATGGCTACACCTTC. Its translation: CASSPRTGLLRDDYGYTF.

The chain recombines TRBV7-6 with TRBJ2-1; 11 bases align to TRBD2. Unmatched junction bases numbered 6, after V lost 1 base and J lost 7 bases. The V gene's germline CDR1 is SGHVS and CDR2 FNYEAQ. The CDR3 contains 16 residues. The CDR3 is CASSLVVAGGGNEQFF. CDR3 coding DNA: TGTGCCAGCAGCTTAGTAGTAGCGGGAGGGGGGAATGAGCAGTTCTTC. The complete variable domain, with remaining parts taken from reference TRBV7-6 and TRBJ2-1, reads GAGVSQSPRYKVTKRGQDVALRCDPISGHVSLYWYRQALGQGPEFLTYFNYEAQQDKSGLPNDRFSAERPEGSISTLTIQRTEQRDSAMYRCASSLVVAGGGNEQFFGPGTRLTVL.

The V call is TRBV27, the J call TRBJ2-2; D gene uncertain. The CDR3 extends over 14 amino acids. Between the trimmed V and J ends, which lost 2 bases and 0 bases, there was a span of 4 bases. Germline loops: CDR1 MNHEY, CDR2 SMNVEV (reference sequence). CDR3 amino acids: CASSLQSNTGELFF. Written as DNA, the CDR3 is TGTGCCAGCAGTTTACAATCGAACACCGGGGAGCTGTTTTTT.

This chain joins TRBV23-1 and TRBJ2-7; TRBD1 matches at 7 bases. TRBV23-1 is assigned to the ORF class and has an uncertain function. Trimming at V came to 8 bases and at J to 2 bases, leaving 6 bases not matched to a gene. The CDR3 has 13 residues. Here the CDR3 reads CASWTGSPYEQYF. For the CDR3, the DNA is TGCGCCAGCTGGACAGGTTCCCCCTACGAGCAGTACTTC.

The V and J genes are TRBV27 and TRBJ1-1; D remains ambiguous. Trimming removed 3 bases at V and 3 bases at J, with 8 bases between. From germline, CDR1 is MNHEY and CDR2 SMNVEV (reference sequence). CDR3 length: 13 amino acids. DNA for the CDR3: TGTGCCAGCAGTTTTTCTTCGGACACTGAAGCTTTCTTT. Its translation is CASSFSSDTEAFF.

This rearrangement joins TRBV9 to TRBJ2-1; 7 bases fit TRBD2. The CDR3 runs to 16 residues. The J segment lost 3 bases and the V segment lost 0 bases, leaving 6 bases of the junction unmatched. Germline CDR1 is SGDLS and CDR2 is YYNGEE. As DNA, the CDR3 is TGTGCCAGCAGCGTAGCTTCTAGCGGCAACTACAATGAGCAGTTCTTC. The encoded protein is CASSVASSGNYNEQFF.

The chain couples TRBV9 to TRBJ2-7; D may be TRBD1 or TRBD2 (6 bases each). The germline CDR1 and CDR2 sequences are SGDLS and YYNGEE. V was trimmed by 0 bases and J by 3 bases, leaving 13 bases between them. CDR3 length: 15 residues. CDR3 in DNA: TGTGCCAGCAGCGTAGATCGGGGGCCTCTCTACGAGCAGTACTTC. Translated, it gives CASSVDRGPLYEQYF.

This rearrangement joins TRBV4-1 to TRBJ2-7; D is unresolved. The V end was cut by 3 bases, the J end by 7 bases, with 10 bases between. CDR1 MGHRA and CDR2 YSYEKL come from the germline V gene. This CDR3 is built from 12 residues. The CDR3 here is CASSHVLGEQYF. The CDR3 DNA reads TGCGCCAGCAGCCACGTCCTGGGGGAGCAGTACTTC.

The chain uses TRBV6-1 and TRBJ2-1; 7 bases are a match to TRBD2. The junction had 3 bases not matched to a gene; V was cut back by 4 bases and J by 3 bases. The CDR3 totals 14 residues. In germline, CDR1 is MNHNS, CDR2 SASEGT. The CDR3 sequence is CASSGKRDYNEQFF. CDR3 sequence (DNA): TGTGCCAGCAGTGGGAAGCGGGACTACAATGAGCAGTTCTTC.

V usage is TRBV2 and J usage is TRBJ1-2; no definite D call. The CDR3 runs 13 residues. V was pared by 1 base and J by 4 bases, with 7 bases between. The V gene's germline CDR1 is SNHLY and CDR2 FYNNEI. CDR3 residues: CASSEEDFYGYTF. For the CDR3, the DNA is TGTGCCAGCAGTGAAGAGGATTTCTATGGCTACACCTTC.

Details on this clone: The same CDR3 also results from other DNA sequences found in this sample. The rearrangement uses TRBV5-1 and TRBJ2-7, with 9 bases that match TRBD1. Germline V lookup: CDR1 SGHRS, CDR2 YFSETQ. CDR3 size: 13 residues. V lost 4 bases to trimming and J lost 3 bases; unmatched junction nucleotides: 2. The CDR3 here is CASSRGQGYEQYF. DNA of the CDR3: TGCGCCAGCAGCCGGGGACAGGGCTACGAGCAGTACTTC.

This sequence joins TRBV29-1 and TRBJ1-2, with a weak D call TRBD1 (6 bases). V was pared by 5 bases and J by 2 bases, with 12 bases between. This CDR3 is built from 13 residues. Germline V lookup: CDR1 SQVTM, CDR2 ANQGSEA. The CDR3 is CSVTGTQNYGYTF. CDR3 DNA: TGCAGCGTTACTGGGACACAGAACTATGGCTACACCTTC. The whole variable domain, remainder taken from reference TRBV29-1 and TRBJ1-2, is SAVISQKPSRDICQRGTSLTIQCQVDSQVTMMFWYRQQPGQSLTLIATANQGSEATYESGFVIDKFPISRPNLTFSTLTVSNMSPEDSSIYLCSVTGTQNYGYTFGSGTRLTVV.

About this clone: Other DNA variants within this sample encode the same CDR3. This chain links TRBV5-4 with TRBJ1-2, with unresolved D. The CDR3 is 12 residues long. Trimming took off 3 bases at V and 3 bases at J, with 6 bases between the two ends. In germline, CDR1 is SGHNT, CDR2 YYREEE (reference sequence). The CDR3 DNA follows: TGTGCCAGCAGCTCTGAGGACTATGGCTACACCTTC. It translates to CASSSEDYGYTF.